This entry concerns a single TCR beta chain. The CDR3 contains 16 residues. Trimming pared 5 bases from V and 3 bases from J, leaving 15 bases between. CDR1 is KGHDR, CDR2 SFDVKD, per germline. Method: immunoSEQ multiplex PCR; TCRdb's copy keeps in-frame clones and lacks some. The sample records 110,000 to 150,000 clones, 75% to 90% being singletons. This entry is derived from a study of blood T cell repertoires in COVID-19. The sequence came from a woman between 45 and 60 years old with acute or convalescent COVID-19. The chain uses TRBV24-1 and TRBJ2-2; maybe TRBD1 (5 bases). Sequenced: peripheral blood. Written as DNA, the CDR3 is TGTGCCACCAGTGTCGAAGGGGCAGGGTACACCGGGGAGCTGTTTTTT. Protein product: CATSVEGAGYTGELFF.